This T cell receptor beta chain was documented in a study of blood T cell repertoires in COVID-19. Study-wide context: Both acute and convalescent COVID-19 samples were obtained from the United States, Italy and Spain. Sources were T cells, B-cell-depleted T cells, or PBMCs; the material itself was cDNA or gDNA.

Per the original methods: Counts of nucleated cells, estimated from reference gene primer amplification, were obtained. Clones were read by immunoSEQ multiplex PCR, and TCRdb kept only the in-frame ones, dropping some. V, J and clone size are those of that table, while D and trimming were read from the DNA. The sample includes 70,000 to 100,000 clones, roughly 78% seen only once; the top ten take more than 5.5%. The germline V gene has CDR1 MDHEN and CDR2 SYDVKM. V lost 5 bases and J 4 bases, leaving 5 bases between the germline ends. This CDR3 region has 11 residues. The clonotype was recovered from a man aged 50-59 years with active or convalescent COVID-19. The sample comprised peripheral blood. The gene calls are TRBV28 and TRBJ1-1, with D hard to call. DNA of the CDR3: TGTGCCAGCAGTCACATCACTGAAGCTTTCTTT. Its translation is CASSHITEAFF.